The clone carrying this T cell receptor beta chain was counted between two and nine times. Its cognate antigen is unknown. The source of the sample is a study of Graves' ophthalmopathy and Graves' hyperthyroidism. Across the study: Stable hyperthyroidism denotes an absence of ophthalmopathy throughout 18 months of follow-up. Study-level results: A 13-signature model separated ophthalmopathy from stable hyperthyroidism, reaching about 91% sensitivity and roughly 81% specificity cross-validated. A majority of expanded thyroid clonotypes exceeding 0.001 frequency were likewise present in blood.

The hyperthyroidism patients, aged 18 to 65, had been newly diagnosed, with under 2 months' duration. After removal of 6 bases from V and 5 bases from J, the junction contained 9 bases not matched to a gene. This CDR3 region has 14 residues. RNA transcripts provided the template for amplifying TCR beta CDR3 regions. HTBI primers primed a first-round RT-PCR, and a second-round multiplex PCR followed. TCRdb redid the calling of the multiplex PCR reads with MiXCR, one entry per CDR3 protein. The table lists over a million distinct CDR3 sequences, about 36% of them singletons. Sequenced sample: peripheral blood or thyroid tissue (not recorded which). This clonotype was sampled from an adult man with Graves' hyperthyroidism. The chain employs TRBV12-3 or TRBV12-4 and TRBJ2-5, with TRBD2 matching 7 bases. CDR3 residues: CASRRLGGTETQYF. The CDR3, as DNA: TGTGCCAGCAGGAGACTCGGGGGGACGGAGACCCAGTACTTC.